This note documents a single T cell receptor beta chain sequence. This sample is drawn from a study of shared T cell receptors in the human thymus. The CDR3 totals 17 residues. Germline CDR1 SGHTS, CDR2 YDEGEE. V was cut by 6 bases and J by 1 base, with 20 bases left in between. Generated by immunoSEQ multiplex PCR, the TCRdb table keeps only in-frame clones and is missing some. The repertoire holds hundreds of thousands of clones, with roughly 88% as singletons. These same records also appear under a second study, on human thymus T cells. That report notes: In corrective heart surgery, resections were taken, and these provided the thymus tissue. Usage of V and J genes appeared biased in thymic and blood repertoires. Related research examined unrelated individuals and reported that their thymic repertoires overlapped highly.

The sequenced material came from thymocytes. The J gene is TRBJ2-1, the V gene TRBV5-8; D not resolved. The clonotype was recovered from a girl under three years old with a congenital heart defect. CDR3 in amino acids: CASMEDSTLRSYNEQFF. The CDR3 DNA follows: TGTGCCAGCATGGAAGACTCCACTCTACGATCCTACAATGAGCAGTTCTTC.